Below, one TCR beta chain is given with its context. Its antigen is unidentified. The record originates from a study of cytomegalovirus exposure and HLA in healthy donors. General study findings and limits: As a later analysis revealed, most CMV-associated TCR beta chains appeared HLA-restricted. Later, an analysis showed that TCR beta chains associated with HLA were more clonally expanded than others that were equally common. Most TCR sequences were rare, but some public TCRs occurred in many donors.

The PCR employed 60 Vbeta primers together with 13 Jbeta primers. The protocol was immunoSEQ multiplex PCR, while the TCRdb copy is restricted to in-frame clones and leaves out a portion. The repertoire has approximately 190,000 clones, almost 85% of them found once; the top ten carry approximately 0.25%. Germline values: CDR1 KGHSY, CDR2 FQNENV. The CDR3 extends over 15 amino acids. V gave up 1 base and J gave up 9 bases; unmatched junction bases: 8. This chain links TRBV16 with TRBJ2-1, with 8 bases identical to TRBD2. The sequenced sample consisted of PBMCs. This receptor was identified in a boy between 10 and 17 years old in good health and CMV-seronegative. The CDR3 sequence: CASSQYQREFFEQFF. CDR3 DNA: TGTGCCAGCAGCCAATACCAGCGGGAGTTCTTTGAGCAGTTCTTC. Together with reference TRBV16 and TRBJ2-1, the CDR3 gives the full variable domain: GEEVAQTPKHLVRGEGQKAKLYCAPIKGHSYVFWYQQVLKNEFKFLISFQNENVFDETGMPKERFSAKCLPNSPCSLEIQATKLEDSAVYFCASSQYQREFFEQFFGPGTRLTVL.